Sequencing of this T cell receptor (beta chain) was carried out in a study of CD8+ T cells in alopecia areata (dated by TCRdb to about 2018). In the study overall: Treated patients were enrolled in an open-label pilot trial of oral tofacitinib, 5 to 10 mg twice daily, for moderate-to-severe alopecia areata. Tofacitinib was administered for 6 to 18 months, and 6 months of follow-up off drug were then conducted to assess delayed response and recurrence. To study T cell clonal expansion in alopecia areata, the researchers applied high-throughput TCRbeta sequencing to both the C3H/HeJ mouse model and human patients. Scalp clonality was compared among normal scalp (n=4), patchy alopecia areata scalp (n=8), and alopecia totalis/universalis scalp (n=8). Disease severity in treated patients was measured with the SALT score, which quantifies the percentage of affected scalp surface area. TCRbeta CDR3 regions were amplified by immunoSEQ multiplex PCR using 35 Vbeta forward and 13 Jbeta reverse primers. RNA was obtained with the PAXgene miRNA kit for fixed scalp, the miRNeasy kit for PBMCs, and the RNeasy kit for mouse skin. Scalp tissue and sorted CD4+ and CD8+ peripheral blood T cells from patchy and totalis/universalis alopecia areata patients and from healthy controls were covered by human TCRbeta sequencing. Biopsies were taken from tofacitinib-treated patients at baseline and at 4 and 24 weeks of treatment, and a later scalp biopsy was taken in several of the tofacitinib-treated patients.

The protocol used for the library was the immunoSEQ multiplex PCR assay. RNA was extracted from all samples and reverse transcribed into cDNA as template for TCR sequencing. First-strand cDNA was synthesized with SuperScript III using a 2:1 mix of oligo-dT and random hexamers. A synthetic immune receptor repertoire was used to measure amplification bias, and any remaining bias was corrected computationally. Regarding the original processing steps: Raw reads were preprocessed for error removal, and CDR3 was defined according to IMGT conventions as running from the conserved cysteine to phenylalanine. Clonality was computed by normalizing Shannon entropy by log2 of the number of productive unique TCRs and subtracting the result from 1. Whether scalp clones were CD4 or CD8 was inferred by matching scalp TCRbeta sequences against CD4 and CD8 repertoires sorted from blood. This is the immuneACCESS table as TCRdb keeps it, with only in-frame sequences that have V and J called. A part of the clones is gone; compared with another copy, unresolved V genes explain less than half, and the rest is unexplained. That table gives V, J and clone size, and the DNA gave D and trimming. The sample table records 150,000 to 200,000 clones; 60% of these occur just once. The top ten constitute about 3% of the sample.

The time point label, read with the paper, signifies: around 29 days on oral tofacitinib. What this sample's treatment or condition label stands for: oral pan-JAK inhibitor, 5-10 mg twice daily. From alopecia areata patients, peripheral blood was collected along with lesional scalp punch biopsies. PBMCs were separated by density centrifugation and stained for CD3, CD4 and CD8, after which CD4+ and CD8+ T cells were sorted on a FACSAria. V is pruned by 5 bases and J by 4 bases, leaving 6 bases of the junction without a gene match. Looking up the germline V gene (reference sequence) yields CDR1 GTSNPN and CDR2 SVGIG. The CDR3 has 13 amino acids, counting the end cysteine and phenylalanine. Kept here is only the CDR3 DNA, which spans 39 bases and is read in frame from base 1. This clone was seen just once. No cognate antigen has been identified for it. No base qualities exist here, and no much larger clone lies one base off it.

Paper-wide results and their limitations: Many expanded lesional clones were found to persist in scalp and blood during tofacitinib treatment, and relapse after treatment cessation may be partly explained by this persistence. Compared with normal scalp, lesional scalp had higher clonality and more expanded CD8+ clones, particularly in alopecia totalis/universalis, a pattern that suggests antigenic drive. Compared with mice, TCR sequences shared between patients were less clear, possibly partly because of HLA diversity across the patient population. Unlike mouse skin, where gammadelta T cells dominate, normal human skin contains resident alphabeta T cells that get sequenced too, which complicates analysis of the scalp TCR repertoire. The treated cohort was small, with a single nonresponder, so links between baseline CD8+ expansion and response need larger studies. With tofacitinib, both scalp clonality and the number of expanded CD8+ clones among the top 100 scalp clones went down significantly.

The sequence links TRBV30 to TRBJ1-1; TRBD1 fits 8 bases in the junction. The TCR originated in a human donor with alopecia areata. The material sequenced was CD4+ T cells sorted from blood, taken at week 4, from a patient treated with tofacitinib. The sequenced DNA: TGTGCCTGGGGACAGGGAGAGAGCACTGAAGCTTTCTTT. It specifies CAWGQGESTEAFF.